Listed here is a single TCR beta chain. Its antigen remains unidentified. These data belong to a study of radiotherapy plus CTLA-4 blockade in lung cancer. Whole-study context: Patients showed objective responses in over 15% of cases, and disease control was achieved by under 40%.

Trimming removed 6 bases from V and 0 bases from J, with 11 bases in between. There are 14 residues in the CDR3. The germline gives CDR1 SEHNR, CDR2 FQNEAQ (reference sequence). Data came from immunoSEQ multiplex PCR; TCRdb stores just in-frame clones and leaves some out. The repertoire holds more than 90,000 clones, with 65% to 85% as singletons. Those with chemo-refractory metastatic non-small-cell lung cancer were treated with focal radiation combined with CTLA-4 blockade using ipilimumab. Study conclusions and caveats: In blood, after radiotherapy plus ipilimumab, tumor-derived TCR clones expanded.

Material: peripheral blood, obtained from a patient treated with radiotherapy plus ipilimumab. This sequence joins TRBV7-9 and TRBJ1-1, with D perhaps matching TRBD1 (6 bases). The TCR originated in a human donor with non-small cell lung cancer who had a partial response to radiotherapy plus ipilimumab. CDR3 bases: TGTGCCAGCAGTAGGGGGGGACTGAACACTGAAGCTTTCTTT. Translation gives CASSRGGLNTEAFF.